These 17 T cell receptor beta chains were all obtained from the same sample, sequenced in a study of T cell changes during pregnancy in multiple sclerosis. Assay used: immunoSEQ multiplex PCR; TCRdb lists only in-frame clones, some missing. This table holds approximately 30,000 clones, around 93% found once. This sample comprised CD4+ T cells from peripheral blood mononuclear cells, obtained after pregnancy. The source is a female donor with multiple sclerosis, enrolled in a pregnancy study.

This chain joins TRBV9 and TRBJ1-2; D is unresolved. This CDR3 has 16 amino acids. The ends were cut back, 4 bases at V and 5 bases at J, with 21 bases in the middle. Germline V gene lookup returns CDR1 SGDLS and CDR2 YYNGEE. CDR3 in DNA: TGTGCCAGCAGCCCTAGCCGTGTGAAAGGCCCTTATGGCTACACCTTC. The encoded protein is CASSPSRVKGPYGYTF.

The chain is built from TRBV5-1 and TRBJ2-1; TRBD1 agrees at 7 bases. The CDR3 totals 16 residues. In germline, CDR1 is SGHRS, CDR2 YFSETQ. V gave up 3 bases and J gave up 4 bases; unmatched junction bases: 10. The CDR3 sequence is CASSSQGEPIYNEQFF. The CDR3, as DNA: TGCGCCAGCAGCTCCCAGGGGGAACCAATATACAATGAGCAGTTCTTC.

The chain uses TRBV19 and TRBJ2-3; the D gene is possibly TRBD2 (5 bases). CDR1 is LNHDA, CDR2 SQIVND, per germline (reference sequence). This CDR3 region has 11 residues. V lost 6 bases and J 9 bases, leaving 10 bases between the germline ends. CDR3 region: CASRRAATQYF. The CDR3 DNA reads as TGTGCCAGTAGGAGGGCAGCCACGCAGTATTTT.

The sample holds a few counts of this clone. This chain links TRBV6-6 with TRBJ1-1; D unclear. V shed 5 bases and J shed 0 bases, with 7 bases lying between them. Germline CDR1 is MNHNY and CDR2 is SVGAGI (reference sequence). The CDR3 spans 13 residues. CDR3 in amino acids: CASSTQMNTEAFF. The CDR3 DNA is TGTGCCAGCAGTACACAGATGAACACTGAAGCTTTCTTT.

J is TRBJ2-1 and V is TRBV2, with a tentative D call TRBD1 (6 bases). Trimming pared 9 bases from V and 9 bases from J, leaving 12 bases between. The CDR3 consists of 11 residues. CDR1 is SNHLY, CDR2 FYNNEI, per germline. The CDR3 protein is CASLTGSEQFF. The CDR3 nucleotides are TGTGCCAGTTTGACAGGCTCTGAGCAGTTCTTC.

The rearrangement joins TRBV5-1 to TRBJ1-4; TRBD1 matches 7 bases. V shed 5 bases and J 5 bases; nucleotides not matched to a gene: 6. The CDR3 runs to 14 residues. CDR1 SGHRS and CDR2 YFSETQ come from the germline V gene. The CDR3 spells CASSRDSLNEKLFF. For the CDR3, the DNA is TGCGCCAGCAGTCGGGACAGCCTAAATGAAAAACTGTTTTTT.

The rearrangement uses TRBV5-6 and TRBJ2-7; the D is unclear. V was cut by 0 bases and J by 4 bases, with 11 bases left in between. CDR3 length: 14 residues. Looked up from germline, CDR1 is SGHDT and CDR2 is YYEEEE. CDR3 residues: CASSLVTALYEQYF. The CDR3 DNA follows: TGTGCCAGCAGCTTGGTAACAGCTCTATACGAGCAGTACTTC.

The chain carries TRBV7-3 and TRBJ2-3, with 9 bases lining up with TRBD1. The CDR3 runs to 15 residues. J was trimmed by 6 bases and V by 2 bases; bases with no gene match: 6. The germline CDR1 and CDR2 sequences are SGHTA and FQGTGA. The CDR3 spells CASSLSPGQGDTQYF. CDR3 nucleotide sequence: TGTGCCAGCAGCTTATCCCCGGGACAGGGCGATACGCAGTATTTT.

Here the CDR3 DNA reads TGTGCCAGCAGCTCTCGGGTGGCCACTGAAGCTTTCTTT. Its translation is CASSSRVATEAFF. The rearrangement uses TRBV7-8 and TRBJ1-1; unclear D gene. CDR1 and CDR2 (germline): SGHVS, FQNEAQ. V was cut by 4 bases and J by 4 bases, with 10 bases left in between. The length of the CDR3 is 13 residues.

This rearrangement joins TRBV29-1 to TRBJ2-5; 10 nucleotides line up with TRBD2. Germline lookup yields CDR1 SQVTM and CDR2 ANQGSEA. V gave up 6 bases and J gave up 2 bases; unmatched junction bases: 6. The CDR3 sequence is 14 residues long. CDR3 in amino acids: CSVTSGISQETQYF. For the CDR3, the DNA is TGCAGCGTAACTAGCGGGATATCTCAAGAGACCCAGTACTTC.

Of note for this clone: Mismatch with germline at one junction end may stem from a read error. The genes are TRBV5-4 and TRBJ1-1; D unresolved. Germline loops: CDR1 SGHNT, CDR2 YYREEE (reference sequence). This CDR3 is built from 13 residues. CDR3 DNA sequence: TGTGCCAGCAACCTTAGGGCGGAGGGCCGAGTCTCCTTT. The encoded protein is CASNLRAEGRVSF. The variable domain in full, completed from reference TRBV5-4 and TRBJ1-1, reads ETGVTQSPTHLIKTRGQQVTLRCSSQSGHNTVSWYQQALGQGPQFIFQYYREEENGRGNFPPRFSGLQFPNYSSELNVNALELDDSALYLCASNLRAEGRVSFGQGTRLTVV.

The CDR3 nucleotides read TGTGCCAGCGAGGGGGTAGGTGAAAAACTGTTTTTT. As protein: CASEGVGEKLFF. V gene TRBV28 combines with J gene TRBJ1-4; the D gene is possibly TRBD1 (6 bases). This CDR3 is 12 amino acids long. Trimming took off 8 bases at V and 7 bases at J, with 11 bases between the two ends. Germline lookup yields CDR1 MDHEN and CDR2 SYDVKM.

The chain is built from TRBV7-3 and TRBJ1-1, with 9 nucleotides matching TRBD1. CDR3 length equals 16 residues. Germline lookup yields CDR1 SGHTA and CDR2 FQGTGA. V lost 6 bases and J lost 5; bases outside the gene matches: 13. CDR3 protein: CASSPAGQGSWTEAFF. Written as DNA, the CDR3 is TGTGCCAGCAGTCCTGCGGGACAGGGATCTTGGACTGAAGCTTTCTTT. Drawing the rest from reference TRBV7-3 and TRBJ1-1, the complete variable domain is GAGVSQTPSNKVTEKGKYVELRCDPISGHTALYWYRQSLGQGPEFLIYFQGTGAADDSGLPNDRFFAVRPEGSVSTLKIQRTERGDSAVYLCASSPAGQGSWTEAFFGQGTRLTVV.

The genes are TRBV25-1 and TRBJ2-7; 9 bases are a match to TRBD1. This CDR3 is built from 15 residues. V lost 6 bases and J lost 3; bases outside the gene matches: 9. Per the germline V gene, CDR1 is MGHDK and CDR2 is SYGVNS. The DNA of the CDR3 is TGTGCCAGCAGCTACCTACAGGGGGCGGGCTACGAGCAGTACTTC. It encodes CASSYLQGAGYEQYF.

This clone has a handful of counts. The V call is TRBV7-2, the J call TRBJ1-1; D gene unclear. The CDR3 has 14 amino acids. V was clipped by 4 bases and J by 0 bases, with 9 bases between them. Germline V gene sequence: CDR1 SGHTA, CDR2 FQGNSA. CDR3 in DNA: TGTGCCAGCAGCTCTCCGGGGATGAACACTGAAGCTTTCTTT. This translates into CASSSPGMNTEAFF.

The rearrangement joins TRBV6-6 to TRBJ2-1, with 8 bases identical to TRBD2. V lost 0 bases, J lost 8 bases, and 3 bases stayed unmatched. Per germline, CDR1 MNHNY and CDR2 SVGAGI (reference sequence). The CDR3 spans 14 residues. The CDR3 sequence is CASSYSYGGDEQFF. CDR3 in DNA: TGTGCCAGCAGTTACTCCTACGGGGGGGATGAGCAGTTCTTC.

This clone showed up just once. V and J are TRBV11-3 and TRBJ2-7; 8 positions agree with TRBD1. V lost 4 bases to trimming and J lost 5 bases; unmatched junction nucleotides: 7. The CDR3 consists of 14 residues. Per germline, CDR1 SGHNT and CDR2 YENEEA. CDR3 DNA: TGTGCCAGCAGCTCCCGACAGGGGTTCCACGAGCAGTACTTC. Protein product: CASSSRQGFHEQYF.